This T cell receptor beta chain comes out of a study of early T cells in non-severe SARS-CoV-2 infection. Per germline, CDR1 LNHNV and CDR2 YYDKDF (reference sequence). There are 15 residues in the CDR3. The V gene lost 0 bases and the J gene lost 2 bases, with 9 bases spanning the gap. MiXCR, run by TCRdb on the 5' RACE reads, gives a single entry per CDR3 protein. This table has around 26,000 distinct CDR3 sequences, about 4% appearing once. This receptor was taken from an adult who was a healthcare worker with PCR-confirmed SARS-CoV-2 infection or an uninfected control (not recorded which). The J gene is TRBJ2-3, the V gene TRBV15; D is unclear. Sequences were obtained from whole blood. This CDR3 is CATSRDPAHTDTQYF. The CDR3 DNA is TGTGCCACCAGCAGAGACCCGGCCCACACAGATACGCAGTATTTT.